This T cell receptor beta chain was sequenced for a study of blood T cell repertoires in COVID-19. For the study at large: Specimens from acute and convalescent COVID-19 originated in the United States, Italy and Spain. In each case, the material was cDNA or gDNA derived from T cells, B-cell-depleted T cells, or PBMCs.

J was trimmed by 6 bases and V by 3 bases; bases with no gene match: 4. The CDR3 is 14 amino acids. The germline CDR1 and CDR2 sequences are SGHRS and YFSETQ. Source study methods: Nucleated cell number was recorded as an estimate derived from reference gene primer amplification. Here immunoSEQ multiplex PCR was the method, and the copy in TCRdb shows in-frame clones only, minus some. V and J calls and clone size are copied from that table; D and trimming were computed from the DNA. The table lists 170,000 or so clones, roughly 89% of them singletons. This chain joins TRBV5-1 and TRBJ2-3; 10 bases map to TRBD2. Sequenced input: peripheral blood. The receptor was derived from a woman aged 18-29 years who had recovered from COVID-19. Written as DNA, the CDR3 is TGCGCCAGCAGCTCCGGGACTAGCGTGGATACGCAGTATTTT. This sequence encodes CASSSGTSVDTQYF.